This record covers a single T cell receptor (beta chain). This entry comes from a study of shared clonotypes between healthy human individuals. Splitting the CD4+ cells yielded a CD45RA+ naive subset and a CD45RA-negative memory subset. V dropped 3 bases and J dropped 7 bases, with 16 bases sitting between them. Germline CDR1 is KGHSH and CDR2 is LQKENI. This CDR3 region has 15 residues. The repertoire was sequenced with immunoSEQ multiplex PCR; TCRdb's copy has only in-frame clones and lacks some. The table shows 1.5 million to 1.9 million clones, with under 99% occurring only once. This sequence was found in a man aged 30 to 39 in good health. Sequencing was performed on naive CD4+ T cells sorted from blood. Subset specified: CD45RA+ positively selected. V gene TRBV18 combines with J gene TRBJ2-1; D is uncertain. CDR3 residues: CASSPTDLVRNEQFF. The CDR3 DNA reads as TGTGCCAGCTCACCCACAGACTTAGTGAGGAATGAGCAGTTCTTC.